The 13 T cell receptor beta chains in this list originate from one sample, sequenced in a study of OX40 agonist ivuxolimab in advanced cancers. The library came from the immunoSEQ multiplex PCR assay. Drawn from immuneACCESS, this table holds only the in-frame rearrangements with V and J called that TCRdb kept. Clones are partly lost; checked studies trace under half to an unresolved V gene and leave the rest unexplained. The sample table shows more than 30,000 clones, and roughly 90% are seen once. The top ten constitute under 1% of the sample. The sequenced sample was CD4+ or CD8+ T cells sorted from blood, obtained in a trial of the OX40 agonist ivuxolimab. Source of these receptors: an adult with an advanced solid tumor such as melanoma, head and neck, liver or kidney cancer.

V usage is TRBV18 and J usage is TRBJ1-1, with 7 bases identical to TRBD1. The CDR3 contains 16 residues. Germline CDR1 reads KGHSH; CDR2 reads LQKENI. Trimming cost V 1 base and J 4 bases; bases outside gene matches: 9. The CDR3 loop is CASSPLLGPGGTEAFF. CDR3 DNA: TGTGCCAGCTCACCACTCCTCGGTCCAGGGGGCACTGAAGCTTTCTTT.

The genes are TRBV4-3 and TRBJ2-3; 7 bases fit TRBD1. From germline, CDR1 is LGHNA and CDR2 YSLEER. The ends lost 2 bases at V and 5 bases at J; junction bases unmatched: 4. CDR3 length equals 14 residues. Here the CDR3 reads CASSQLTGKDTQYF. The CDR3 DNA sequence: TGCGCCAGCAGCCAACTGACAGGGAAAGATACGCAGTATTTT.

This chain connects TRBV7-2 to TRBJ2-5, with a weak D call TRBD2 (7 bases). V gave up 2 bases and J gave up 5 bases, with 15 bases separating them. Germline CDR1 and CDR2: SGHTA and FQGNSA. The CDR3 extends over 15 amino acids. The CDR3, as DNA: TGTGCCAGCAGCTTAATGGCGGGGGCCTGGGAGACCCAGTACTTC. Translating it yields CASSLMAGAWETQYF. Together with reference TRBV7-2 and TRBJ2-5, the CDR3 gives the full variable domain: GAGVSQSPSNKVTEKGKDVELRCDPISGHTALYWYRQSLGQGLEFLIYFQGNSAPDKSGLPSDRFSAERTGGSVSTLTIQRTQQEDSAVYLCASSLMAGAWETQYFGPGTRLLVL.

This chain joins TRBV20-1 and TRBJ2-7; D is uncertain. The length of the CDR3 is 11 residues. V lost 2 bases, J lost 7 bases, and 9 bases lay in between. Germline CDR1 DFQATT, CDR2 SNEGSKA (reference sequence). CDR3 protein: CSARIAGEQYF. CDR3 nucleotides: TGCAGTGCTAGAATTGCCGGTGAGCAGTACTTC.

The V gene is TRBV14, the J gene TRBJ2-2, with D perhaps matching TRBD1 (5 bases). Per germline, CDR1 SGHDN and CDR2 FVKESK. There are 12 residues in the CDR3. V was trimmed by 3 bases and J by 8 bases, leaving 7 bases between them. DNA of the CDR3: TGTGCCAGCAGCCAGGGGCGTGGGGAGCTGTTTTTT. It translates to CASSQGRGELFF. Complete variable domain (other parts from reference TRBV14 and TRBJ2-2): EAGVTQFPSHSVIEKGQTVTLRCDPISGHDNLYWYRRVMGKEIKFLLHFVKESKQDESGMPNNRFLAERTGGTYSTLKVQPAELEDSGVYFCASSQGRGELFFGEGSRLTVL.

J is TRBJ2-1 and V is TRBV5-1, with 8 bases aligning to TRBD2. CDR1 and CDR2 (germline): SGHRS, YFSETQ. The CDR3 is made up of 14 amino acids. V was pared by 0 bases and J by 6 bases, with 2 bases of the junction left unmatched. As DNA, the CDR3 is TGCGCCAGCAGCTTGGTACTAGCGGCCAATGAGCAGTTCTTC. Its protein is CASSLVLAANEQFF.

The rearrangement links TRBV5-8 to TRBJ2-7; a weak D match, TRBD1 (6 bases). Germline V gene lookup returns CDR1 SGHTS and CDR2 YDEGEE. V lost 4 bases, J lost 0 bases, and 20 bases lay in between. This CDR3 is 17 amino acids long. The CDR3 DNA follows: TGTGCCAGCAGCCCCCTGATTAGGACAGCTAACTCCTACGAGCAGTACTTC. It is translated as CASSPLIRTANSYEQYF.

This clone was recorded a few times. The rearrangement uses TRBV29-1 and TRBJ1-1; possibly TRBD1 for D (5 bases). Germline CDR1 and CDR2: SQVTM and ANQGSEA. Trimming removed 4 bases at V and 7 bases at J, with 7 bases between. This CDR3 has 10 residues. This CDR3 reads CSVARGEAFF. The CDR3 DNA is TGCAGCGTTGCGAGGGGTGAAGCTTTCTTT.

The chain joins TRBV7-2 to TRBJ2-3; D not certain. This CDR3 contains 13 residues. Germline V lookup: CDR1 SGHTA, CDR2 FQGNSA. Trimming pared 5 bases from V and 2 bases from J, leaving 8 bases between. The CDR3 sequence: CASSTRNTDTQYF. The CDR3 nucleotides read TGTGCCAGCAGCACCAGGAACACAGATACGCAGTATTTT.

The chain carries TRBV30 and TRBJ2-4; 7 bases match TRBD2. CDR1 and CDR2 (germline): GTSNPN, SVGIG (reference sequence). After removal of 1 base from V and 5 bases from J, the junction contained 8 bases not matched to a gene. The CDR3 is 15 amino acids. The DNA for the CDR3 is TGTGCCTGGAGTGCGGCTAGCGGAGTCCAAAACATTCAGTACTTC. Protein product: CAWSAASGVQNIQYF. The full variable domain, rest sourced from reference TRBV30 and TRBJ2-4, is SQTIHQWPATLVQPVGSPLSLECTVEGTSNPNLYWYRQAAGRGLQLLFYSVGIGQISSEVPQNLSASRPQDRQFILSSKKLLLSDSGFYLCAWSAASGVQNIQYFGAGTRLSVL.

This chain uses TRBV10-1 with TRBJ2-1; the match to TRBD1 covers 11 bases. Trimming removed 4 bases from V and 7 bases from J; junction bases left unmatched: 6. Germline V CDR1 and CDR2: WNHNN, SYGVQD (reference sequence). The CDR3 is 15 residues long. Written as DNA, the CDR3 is TGCGCCAGCAGTGGCGGGACAGGGGGGGTGAATGAGCAGTTCTTC. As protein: CASSGGTGGVNEQFF.

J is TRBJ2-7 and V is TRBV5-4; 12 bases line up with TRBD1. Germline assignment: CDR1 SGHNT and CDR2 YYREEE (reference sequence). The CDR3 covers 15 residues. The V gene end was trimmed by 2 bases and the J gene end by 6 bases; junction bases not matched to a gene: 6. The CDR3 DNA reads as TGTGCCAGCAGCTTAATGGGACAGGGGGCTTCCGAGCAGTACTTC. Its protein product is CASSLMGQGASEQYF.

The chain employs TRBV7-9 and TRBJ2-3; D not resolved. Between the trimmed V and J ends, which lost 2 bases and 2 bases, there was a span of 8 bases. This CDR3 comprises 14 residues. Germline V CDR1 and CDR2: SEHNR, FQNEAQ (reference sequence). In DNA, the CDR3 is TGTGCCAGCAGCTTACAAGCAGACACAGATACGCAGTATTTT. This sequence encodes CASSLQADTDTQYF. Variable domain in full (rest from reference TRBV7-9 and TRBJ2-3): DTGVSQNPRHKITKRGQNVTFRCDPISEHNRLYWYRQTLGQGPEFLTYFQNEAQLEKSRLLSDRFSAERPKGSFSTLEIQRTEQGDSAMYLCASSLQADTDTQYFGPGTRLTVL.